Listed below are T cell receptor beta chains from one sample, sequenced in a study of blood T cell repertoires in COVID-19. The repertoire was sequenced with immunoSEQ multiplex PCR; TCRdb's copy has only in-frame clones and lacks some. Of about 120,000 clones listed, 81% were seen once; the top ten hold 15% to 20%. Source material: peripheral blood. Source of these receptors: a man in his thirties or forties with COVID-19, enrolled during active disease. Both conserved end residues are part of each CDR3. A D gene is named only where the DNA matches it firmly. Clone size appears in some rows only: once, few, many, or a class for an expanded clone.

>15|NA|TRBV28|NA|TRBJ1-3
TGTGCCAGCAACAGGGCTCCGTTCTCTGGAAACACCATATATTTT
CASNRAPFSGNTIYF
>15|NA|TRBV5-1|TRBD1|TRBJ2-7
TGCGCCAGCAGCTTTACGGGACAGGGCTCTTACGAGCAGTACTTC
CASSFTGQGSYEQYF
>16|NA|TRBV15|NA|TRBJ2-4
TGTGCCACCAGCAGAGACTCCGACAGAATTGGAAACATTCAGTACTTC
CATSRDSDRIGNIQYF
>13|NA|TRBV19|NA|TRBJ1-1
TGTGCCAGTACATTGGGCTTGAACACTGAAGCTTTCTTT
CASTLGLNTEAFF
>16|NA|TRBV27|TRBD1|TRBJ1-2
TGTGCCAGCAGCAAGATCAGGGGGCGGGCTAACTATGGCTACACCTTC
CASSKIRGRANYGYTF
>16|NA|TRBV28|TRBD1|TRBJ2-3
TGTGCCAGCAGTTTAAAACAGGGGGGAAGCACAGATACGCAGTATTTT
CASSLKQGGSTDTQYF
>12|NA|TRBV7-9|TRBD1|TRBJ2-7
TGTGCCAGTGCTAGGGGACAGTACGAGCAGTACTTC
CASARGQYEQYF
>13|once|TRBV11-1|TRBD1|TRBJ2-5
TGTGCCAGCAGCTGGACAGGGCAAGAGACCCAGTACTTC
CASSWTGQETQYF
>16|NA|TRBV7-8|TRBD1|TRBJ1-2
TGTGCCAGCAGCTTAGACACGGACAGGCCAAGCTATGGCTACACCTTC
CASSLDTDRPSYGYTF
>15|NA|TRBV6-2/TRBV6-3|NA|TRBJ2-2
TGTGCCAGCAGTTACGACAGCTCGAACACCGGGGAGCTGTTTTTT
CASSYDSSNTGELFF
>17|NA|TRBV7-9|NA|TRBJ2-2
TGTGCCAGCTACCTCGTGGGGCCCCAGAGGCCCACCGGGGAGCTGTTTTTT
CASYLVGPQRPTGELFF
>14|NA|TRBV6-5|TRBD1|TRBJ1-2
TGTGCCAGCAGTCCGGGACAGACGTATTATGGCTACACCTTC
CASSPGQTYYGYTF
>16|NA|TRBV11-2|TRBD2|TRBJ2-3
TGTGCCAGCAGCTTACCGGGACTAGCGGGACCAGATACGCAGTATTTT
CASSLPGLAGPDTQYF
>16|NA|TRBV7-9|TRBD1|TRBJ1-2
TGTGCCAGCAGCTTAGAGGGGGACAGTTCTAACTATGGCTACACCTTC
CASSLEGDSSNYGYTF
>14|NA|TRBV6-5|TRBD1|TRBJ1-2
TGTGCCAGCAGTTTGGACAGGGTAGCCTATGGCTACACCTTC
CASSLDRVAYGYTF
>16|NA|TRBV28|TRBD1|TRBJ2-3
TGTGCCAGCAGCCGGACGACAGGGGCTGGCACAGATACGCAGTATTTT
CASSRTTGAGTDTQYF
>16|once|TRBV6-5|TRBD1|TRBJ2-7
TGTGCCAGCAGTTACGAGGGCAGGGGGTCCCCCTACGAGCAGTACTTC
CASSYEGRGSPYEQYF
>15|once|TRBV6-6|NA|TRBJ2-7
TGTGCCAGCAGTCACCCAGGCGAGGGCTCCTACGAGCAGTACTTC
CASSHPGEGSYEQYF
>12|NA|TRBV2|TRBD1|TRBJ2-7
TGTGCCAGCCTGACAGGGTTCTACGAGCAGTACTTC
CASLTGFYEQYF
>16|NA|TRBV5-8|TRBD1|TRBJ2-2
TGTGCCAGCAGCCTGTACAGGGGGTTTAGGACCGGGGAGCTGTTTTTT
CASSLYRGFRTGELFF
>16|few|TRBV5-1|NA|TRBJ1-2
TGCGCCAGCAGCTTGGAGGGAGGCCAAACTAACTATGGCTACACCTTC
CASSLEGGQTNYGYTF
>16|NA|TRBV4-1|NA|TRBJ2-1
TGCGCCAGCAGCCAAGAGTCCGCCCGGTCCTACAATGAGCAGTTCTTC
CASSQESARSYNEQFF
>14|once|TRBV27|NA|TRBJ1-1
TGTGCCAGCAGTCAGGGAGGGAGGTACACTGAAGCTTTCTTT
CASSQGGRYTEAFF
>16|NA|TRBV25-1|NA|TRBJ2-5
TGTGCCAGCAGTGAAGGGATCAGCGGAGTCCAAGAGACCCAGTACTTC
CASSEGISGVQETQYF
>15|once|TRBV6-5|NA|TRBJ2-1
TGTGCCAGCAGTTTGCACGGGAGCTCCTACAATGAGCAGTTCTTC
CASSLHGSSYNEQFF
>16|NA|TRBV7-3|TRBD2|TRBJ2-1
TGTGCCAGCAGCACCCATAGCGGGAGCTCCTACAATGAGCAGTTCTTC
CASSTHSGSSYNEQFF
>15|once|TRBV4-1|NA|TRBJ1-6
TGCGCCAGCAGCCAAGATCAAACAGGGTTCTCACCCCTCCACTTT
CASSQDQTGFSPLHF
>13|NA|TRBV19|TRBD1|TRBJ2-1
TGTGCCACCAACAGGGGCTTTTACAATGAGCAGTTCTTC
CATNRGFYNEQFF
>14|NA|TRBV10-1|TRBD1|TRBJ1-4
TGCGCCAGCAGTGGAAGGGGGCGAGAGGAAAAACTGTTTTTT
CASSGRGREEKLFF
>15|NA|TRBV27|NA|TRBJ1-3
TGTGCCAGCAGTCCAGACAGAAGCTCTGGAAACACCATATATTTT
CASSPDRSSGNTIYF
>13|NA|TRBV15|NA|TRBJ1-2
TGTGCCACCAGCACGGGGTTAGACTATGGCTACACCTTC
CATSTGLDYGYTF
>17|once|TRBV7-3|TRBD1|TRBJ1-4
TGTGCCAGCAGCTTACCTCACGGGGACAGAGGTTGTGAAAAACTGTTTTTT
CASSLPHGDRGCEKLFF
>15|NA|TRBV27|NA|TRBJ2-1
TGTGCCAGCAGTTTACTCGAGCGGCTCTACAATGAGCAGTTCTTC
CASSLLERLYNEQFF
>18|few|TRBV28|NA|TRBJ2-6
TGTGCCAGCAGGATACAGGGAACCCACTACTCTGGGGCCAACGTCCTGACTTTC
CASRIQGTHYSGANVLTF
>13|NA|TRBV19|TRBD1|TRBJ2-5
TGTGCCAGTAGTACCCTACAGGGGGAGACCCAGTACTTC
CASSTLQGETQYF
>17|NA|TRBV7-9|TRBD1|TRBJ1-1
TGTGCCAGCAGCTTACCCAATTCAGGACAGGGGAACACTGAAGCTTTCTTT
CASSLPNSGQGNTEAFF
>15|NA|TRBV5-1|TRBD2|TRBJ2-2
TGCGCCACGAGCCCGGCTAGCGGGAACACCGGGGAGCTGTTTTTT
CATSPASGNTGELFF
>16|few|TRBV6-5|NA|TRBJ1-6
TGTGCCAGCAGTTACTCGAGTGGCGGAGGGAATTCACCCCTCCACTTT
CASSYSSGGGNSPLHF
>15|NA|TRBV7-8|TRBD2|TRBJ2-7
TGTGCCAGCAGCTTAGCTAGCGGGAGCCTACGCGAGCAGTACTTC
CASSLASGSLREQYF
>18|NA|TRBV4-3|NA|TRBJ1-6
TGCGCCAGCAGCCACAGACGAGGGTTCGGCTCCTATAATTCACCCCTCCACTTT
CASSHRRGFGSYNSPLHF
>13|NA|TRBV20-1|NA|TRBJ2-1
TGCAGTGCTAGTGTCGGGAGAAACAATGAGCAGTTCTTC
CSASVGRNNEQFF
>15|NA|TRBV7-8|NA|TRBJ2-7
TGTGCCAGCAGAGTGTGGCAGGGTCCTACCTACGAGCAGTACTTC
CASRVWQGPTYEQYF
>15|NA|TRBV14|NA|TRBJ2-7
TGTGCCAGCAGCGTACTAATGGGTGCCTCCTACGAGCAGTACTTC
CASSVLMGASYEQYF
>15|NA|TRBV27|TRBD2|TRBJ2-7
TGTGCCAGCAGTTTATCGTCTAGCGGGAGAATCGAGCAGTACTTC
CASSLSSSGRIEQYF
>16|NA|TRBV5-1|TRBD2|TRBJ2-3
TGCGCCAGCAGCTTGAGCGGGGGGATGATAGTAGATACGCAGTATTTT
CASSLSGGMIVDTQYF
>11|NA|TRBV24-1|NA|TRBJ1-2
TGTGCCACCAGTGACAGCTATGGCTACACCTTC
CATSDSYGYTF
>17|NA|TRBV7-9|TRBD2|TRBJ2-1
TGTGCCAGCAGCTCCTGGACTAGCGGGACCTATTACAATGAGCAGTTCTTC
CASSSWTSGTYYNEQFF
>15|NA|TRBV5-8|NA|TRBJ1-4
TGTGCCAGCAGCTTGGTTGGACAGCCTAATGAAAAACTGTTTTTT
CASSLVGQPNEKLFF
>14|NA|TRBV4-1|NA|TRBJ1-1
TGCGCCAGCAGCCGACCGGGTTCTAACACTGAAGCTTTCTTT
CASSRPGSNTEAFF
>14|NA|TRBV5-1|NA|TRBJ2-1
TGCGCCAGCAGCTTGGCTTGGGAAAGGGGTGAGCAGTTCTTC
CASSLAWERGEQFF
>15|NA|TRBV14|NA|TRBJ2-3
TGTGCCAGCAGCCCAGACACTCTAAAGAGAGATACGCAGTATTTT
CASSPDTLKRDTQYF
>13|NA|TRBV5-4|NA|TRBJ2-1
TGTGCCAGCGAAGGGAGGATGAACAATGAGCAGTTCTTC
CASEGRMNNEQFF
>17|NA|TRBV7-8|TRBD1|TRBJ1-5
TGTGCCAGCAGCTCAACAGGGACAGGGTGGAGTGGTCAGCCCCAGCATTTT
CASSSTGTGWSGQPQHF
>13|NA|TRBV18|NA|TRBJ2-3
TGTGCCAGCTCACCAGGGGCAGGAGATACGCAGTATTTT
CASSPGAGDTQYF